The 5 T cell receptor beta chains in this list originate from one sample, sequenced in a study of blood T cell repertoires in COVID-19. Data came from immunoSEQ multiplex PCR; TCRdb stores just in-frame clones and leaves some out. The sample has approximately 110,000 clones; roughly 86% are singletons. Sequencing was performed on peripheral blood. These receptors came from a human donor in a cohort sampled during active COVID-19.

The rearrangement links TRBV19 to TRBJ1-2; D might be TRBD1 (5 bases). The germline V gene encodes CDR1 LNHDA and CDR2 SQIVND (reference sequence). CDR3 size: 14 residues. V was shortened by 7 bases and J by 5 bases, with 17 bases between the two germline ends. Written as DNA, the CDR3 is TGTGCCAGTACCAGAGGGGACTCCTTGTATGGCTACACCTTC. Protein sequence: CASTRGDSLYGYTF.

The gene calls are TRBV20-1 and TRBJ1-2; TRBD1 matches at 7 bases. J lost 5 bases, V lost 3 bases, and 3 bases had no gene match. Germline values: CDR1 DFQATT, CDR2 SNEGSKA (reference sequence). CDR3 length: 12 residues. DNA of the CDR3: TGCAGTGCTAGTCAGGGACAGTATGGCTACACCTTC. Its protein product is CSASQGQYGYTF.

The DNA for the CDR3 is TGCGCCAGCAGTGAGGGGGGCGCGAGGATCCAAGAGACCCAGTACTTC. Encoded protein: CASSEGGARIQETQYF. The rearrangement uses TRBV10-1 and TRBJ2-5; perhaps TRBD1 as D (6 bases). CDR3 length: 16 residues. Per germline, CDR1 WNHNN and CDR2 SYGVQD (reference sequence). The V end lost 2 bases, the J end lost 1 base, and 14 bases lay between the germline ends.

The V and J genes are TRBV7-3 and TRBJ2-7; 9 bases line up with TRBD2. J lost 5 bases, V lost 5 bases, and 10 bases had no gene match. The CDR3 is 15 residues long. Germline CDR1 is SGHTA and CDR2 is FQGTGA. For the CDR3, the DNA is TGTGCCAGCAGCCTCACACCGGGACTAGCAAACGAGCAGTACTTC. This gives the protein CASSLTPGLANEQYF.

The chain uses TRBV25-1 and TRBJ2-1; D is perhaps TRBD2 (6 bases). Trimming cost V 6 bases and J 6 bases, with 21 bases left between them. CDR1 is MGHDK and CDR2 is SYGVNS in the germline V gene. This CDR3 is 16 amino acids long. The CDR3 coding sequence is TGTGCCAGCAGCCCAGCATGGGGAGGCCGAGCCAATGAGCAGTTCTTC. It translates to CASSPAWGGRANEQFF. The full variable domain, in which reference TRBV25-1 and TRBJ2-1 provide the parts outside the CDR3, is EADIYQTPRYLVIGTGKKITLECSQTMGHDKMYWYQQDPGMELHLIHYSYGVNSTEKGDLSSESTVSRIRTEHFPLTLESARPSHTSQYLCASSPAWGGRANEQFFGPGTRLTVL.